The clone carrying this T cell receptor (beta chain) has more than one count but fewer than ten. The antigen is undetermined. The data were taken from a study of early T cells in non-severe SARS-CoV-2 infection. Study in general: Bulk RNA from unsorted whole blood was sequenced; chains were unpaired. Overall study findings and caveats: Lookups in VDJdb leaned toward anti-spike CD8 responses and missed private and CD4 specificities.

The CDR3 loop spans 16 amino acids. V lost 4 bases, J lost 6 bases, and 20 bases lay in between. The germline V gene has CDR1 SEHNR and CDR2 FQNEAQ (reference sequence). Unique molecular identifiers tagged individual cDNA molecules. TCRdb reprocessed the 5' RACE reads via MiXCR and lists one record per CDR3 protein. This table has some 55,000 distinct CDR3 sequences, 12% appearing once. This rearrangement joins TRBV7-9 to TRBJ2-3; tentatively, D is TRBD1 or TRBD2 (5 bases each). Sequenced here: whole blood, sampled at baseline. The receptor was derived from an adult who was a healthcare worker with PCR-confirmed SARS-CoV-2 infection or an uninfected control (not recorded which). In nucleotides, the CDR3 is TGTGCCAGCAGCTCCGACCGGATGGGGGATTGGGATACGCAGTATTTT. Translating it yields CASSSDRMGDWDTQYF. The full variable domain, completed using reference TRBV7-9 and TRBJ2-3, is DTGVSQNPRHKITKRGQNVTFRCDPISEHNRLYWYRQTLGQGPEFLTYFQNEAQLEKSRLLSDRFSAERPKGSFSTLEIQRTEQGDSAMYLCASSSDRMGDWDTQYFGPGTRLTVL.